The entry below describes one T cell receptor (beta chain). Using a J-beta primer mix together with a sample-barcoded 5' primer, a second PCR was run for roughly 6 to 11 cycles. TCRdb independently ran MiXCR on the 5' RACE reads; one entry per CDR3 protein. The sample includes some 940,000 distinct CDR3 sequences, 25% to 30% of them seen just once. Peripheral blood was drawn, around 9.3 milliliters per donor. This sample is drawn from a study of blood T cells in healthy people across ages. This CDR3 contains 15 residues. V lost 0 bases, J lost 3 bases, and 15 bases lay in between. Germline-derived CDR1 and CDR2 are DFQATT and SNEGSKA (reference sequence). These data were also filed under a second study, of T cells of mothers and their children. That paper notes: Related and unrelated pairs show similar thymic shaping of TCR recombination output.

The origin of this receptor is a woman aged 40 to 50 in good health. Sequenced material: blood. The V and J genes are TRBV20-1 and TRBJ2-7; D is uncertain. Here the CDR3 reads CSAREFLGRNYEQYF. The CDR3 DNA sequence: TGCAGTGCTAGAGAGTTTTTGGGCAGAAACTACGAGCAGTACTTC.